The 24 T cell receptor beta chains reported below all come from one sample, sequenced in a study of radiation and T cells in renal cell carcinoma (dated by TCRdb to about 2020). Receptor amplification or capture employed the immunoSEQ multiplex PCR assay. This immuneACCESS table, as held by TCRdb, lists in-frame sequences with V and J called but not all clones. Of the missing ones, under half trace to an unresolved V gene in checked studies; the others have no known cause. This sample has approximately 22,000 clones in its table, and more than 75% of those were observed once. 35% to 50% of the sample is in the top ten clones. In the paper's terms, the time point label means: baseline pretreatment blood. Interpreted using the paper, the treatment or condition label stands for: 15 Gy SBRT to primary tumor, nephrectomy 4 weeks later. Sequenced here: blood, sampled from a patient whose treatment included radiotherapy and nephrectomy. These TCRs come from a man aged 55 to 69 with renal cell carcinoma.

The chain has TRBV6-1 and TRBJ2-7; maybe TRBD2 (5 bases). Per the germline V gene, CDR1 is MNHNS and CDR2 is SASEGT. V was cut by 4 bases and J by 2 bases, with 12 bases left in between. The CDR3 is 14 amino acids. For the CDR3, the DNA is TGTGCCAGCAGTGCCGAGGGTCCCACCTACGAGCAGTACTTC. Protein sequence: CASSAEGPTYEQYF.

The genes are TRBV7-9 and TRBJ2-1; D is ambiguous. Germline CDR1 and CDR2: SEHNR and FQNEAQ (reference sequence). Trimming left V 1 base short and J 2 bases short, with 9 bases between. The CDR3 consists of 15 residues. In DNA, the CDR3 is TGTGCCAGCAGCTTAGGGCCTCCCGCCTACAATGAGCAGTTCTTC. Protein product: CASSLGPPAYNEQFF.

CDR3 protein: CASSLTSGEETQYF. CDR3 DNA: TGCGCCAGCAGCTTGACTAGCGGAGAAGAGACCCAGTACTTC. The genes are TRBV5-1 and TRBJ2-5, with TRBD2 matching over 8 bases. J gave up 3 bases and V 1 base, and 2 bases lay outside the gene matches. CDR1 and CDR2 (germline): SGHRS, YFSETQ. The CDR3 spans 14 residues.

Within the sample, this clone is large (0.1 to 1%). The V and J genes are TRBV15 and TRBJ2-2; 15 bases fit TRBD2. This CDR3 spans 16 amino acids. V gave up 6 bases and J gave up 5 bases; unmatched junction bases: 4. CDR1 is LNHNV and CDR2 is YYDKDF in the germline V gene (reference sequence). DNA of the CDR3: TGTGCCACCAGGGGACTAGCGGGAGGTTTAACCGGGGAGCTGTTTTTT. This encodes CATRGLAGGLTGELFF.

This rearrangement joins TRBV10-3 to TRBJ2-1; a weak D match, TRBD2 (6 bases). Deletions cut 2 bases from V and 6 bases from J, with 14 bases between. CDR1 is ENHRY and CDR2 is SYGVKD in the germline V gene. CDR3 size: 15 residues. The CDR3 DNA follows: TGTGCCATCAGTGAGCAGCAGTGGGGAGGCAATGAGCAGTTCTTC. Protein product: CAISEQQWGGNEQFF.

The chain recombines TRBV5-1 with TRBJ2-7; 10 bases fit TRBD2. This CDR3 is 16 amino acids long. With V trimmed by 1 base and J by 4 bases, 8 bases remained unmatched. Germline V CDR1 and CDR2: SGHRS, YFSETQ. The CDR3 spells CASSLKPPSGGYEQYF. The CDR3 bases are TGCGCCAGCAGCTTGAAACCTCCTAGCGGGGGATACGAGCAGTACTTC.

The CDR3 DNA is TGTGCCAGCTCACAGATGGGACAGGGGTTGGGGGAGCAGTACTTC. It is translated as CASSQMGQGLGEQYF. The V gene is TRBV18, the J gene TRBJ2-7; 10 bases are a match to TRBD1. The CDR3 loop spans 15 amino acids. CDR1 is KGHSH, CDR2 LQKENI, per germline. J lost 7 bases, V lost 4 bases, and 10 bases had no gene match.

The rearrangement links TRBV2 to TRBJ2-7; D call uncertain. The V and J ends lost 3 bases and 2 bases respectively, with 11 bases between them. This CDR3 has 14 residues. CDR1 SNHLY and CDR2 FYNNEI come from the germline V gene. The CDR3 loop is CASSELIQAYEQYF. CDR3 sequence (DNA): TGTGCCAGCAGTGAGCTTATACAAGCCTACGAGCAGTACTTC.

The CDR3 DNA reads as TGCGCCAGCAGCCAAGACTCTGGATTTAAAGCTTTCTTT. Translating gives CASSQDSGFKAFF. The genes are TRBV4-1 and TRBJ1-1; no definite D call. The ends were cut back, 0 bases at V and 9 bases at J, with 11 bases in the middle. CDR3 length: 13 amino acids. Germline V gene lookup returns CDR1 MGHRA and CDR2 YSYEKL.

By share, this clone ranks as medium-sized. This sequence joins TRBV27 and TRBJ2-2, with D possibly being TRBD1 (7 bases). The CDR3 has 14 residues. Per germline, CDR1 MNHEY and CDR2 SMNVEV (reference sequence). Trimming took off 6 bases at V and 5 bases at J, with 13 bases between the two ends. The CDR3 region has the DNA TGTGCCAGCAGGGCGGGACAGACTACCGGGGAGCTGTTTTTT. This gives the protein CASRAGQTTGELFF.

The chain combines TRBV5-1 with TRBJ1-4; 11 nucleotides line up with TRBD1. Per germline, CDR1 SGHRS and CDR2 YFSETQ. The CDR3 consists of 15 residues. Trimming at V came to 0 bases and at J to 8 bases, leaving 3 bases not matched to a gene. The CDR3 region is CASSLAGTGGEKLFF. Written as DNA, the CDR3 is TGCGCCAGCAGCTTGGCCGGGACAGGGGGAGAAAAACTGTTTTTT. Variable domain in full (rest from reference TRBV5-1 and TRBJ1-4): KAGVTQTPRYLIKTRGQQVTLSCSPISGHRSVSWYQQTPGQGLQFLFEYFSETQRNKGNFPGRFSGRQFSNSRSEMNVSTLELGDSALYLCASSLAGTGGEKLFFGSGTQLSVL.

The chain recombines TRBV7-2 with TRBJ2-7; unclear D gene. The V end lost 4 bases, the J end lost 6 bases, and 7 bases lay between the germline ends. The germline CDR1 and CDR2 sequences are SGHTA and FQGNSA. The CDR3 covers 11 residues. The CDR3 nucleotides read TGTGCCAGCAGCTCAATGTTCGAGCAGTACTTC. This codes for CASSSMFEQYF.

The sample holds one count of this clone. The DNA for the CDR3 is TGTGCCAGCAGCTTATTGGCCAATGAGCAGTTCTTC. Protein sequence: CASSLLANEQFF. The chain couples TRBV7-9 to TRBJ2-1; D not certain. This CDR3 has 12 amino acids. The germline CDR1 and CDR2 sequences are SEHNR and FQNEAQ (reference sequence). Between the trimmed V and J ends, which lost 2 bases and 6 bases, there was a span of 5 bases.

V is TRBV5-4 and J is TRBJ2-2, with a tentative D call TRBD1 (6 bases). CDR1 is SGHNT, CDR2 YYREEE, per germline (reference sequence). The CDR3 totals 15 residues. V was clipped by 1 base and J by 7 bases, with 14 bases between them. This chain's CDR3 is CASSLPMGAGGELFF. DNA of the CDR3: TGTGCCAGCAGCTTGCCCATGGGGGCAGGCGGGGAGCTGTTTTTT.

CDR3 nucleotides: TGTGCCAGTAGTATAGGTCCCTTCTACGAGCAGTACTTC. Translation: CASSIGPFYEQYF. V is TRBV19 and J is TRBJ2-7; D call uncertain. The CDR3 consists of 13 residues. Trimming cost V 1 base and J 3 bases, with 7 bases left between them. Germline CDR1 LNHDA, CDR2 SQIVND (reference sequence).

The chain combines TRBV5-1 with TRBJ1-4, with D possibly matching TRBD1 (5 bases). The CDR3 totals 14 residues. Trimming cost V 4 bases and J 8 bases, with 15 bases left between them. The V gene's germline CDR1 is SGHRS and CDR2 YFSETQ. This CDR3 is CASSQLGGSEKLFF. CDR3 coding DNA: TGCGCCAGCAGCCAACTTGGGGGATCGGAAAAACTGTTTTTT.

The chain carries TRBV19 and TRBJ2-7, with D perhaps matching TRBD1 (5 bases). Trimming pared 9 bases from V and 3 bases from J, leaving 15 bases between. Per the germline V gene, CDR1 is LNHDA and CDR2 is SQIVND (reference sequence). The CDR3 has 13 amino acids. CDR3 sequence: CASLGASLYEQYF. The CDR3 DNA sequence: TGTGCCAGCCTAGGGGCCAGCCTCTACGAGCAGTACTTC.

This sequence joins TRBV7-9 and TRBJ2-5; TRBD1 might be the D (6 bases). The CDR3 runs to 16 residues. Germline CDR1 and CDR2: SEHNR and FQNEAQ (reference sequence). Deletions cut 1 base from V and 1 base from J, with 13 bases between. The CDR3 protein is CASSLVEQGGQETQYF. The CDR3 DNA follows: TGTGCCAGCAGCTTAGTCGAACAGGGCGGCCAAGAGACCCAGTACTTC.

This chain uses TRBV2 with TRBJ2-5; D not certain. Germline assignment: CDR1 SNHLY and CDR2 FYNNEI. V lost 8 bases to trimming and J lost 5 bases, with 9 bases between them. The CDR3 spans 11 residues. DNA for the CDR3: TGTGCCAGCGGTATTAGTGAGACCCAGTACTTC. Amino acid sequence: CASGISETQYF.

This clone is termed medium-sized. The rearrangement links TRBV19 to TRBJ1-1; 7 bases map to TRBD1. Germline CDR1 is LNHDA and CDR2 is SQIVND (reference sequence). Trimming at V came to 4 bases and at J to 4 bases, leaving 9 bases not matched to a gene. The CDR3 has 15 residues. The CDR3, as DNA: TGTGCCAGTAGTACACAGGGGAGTGGGAGCACTGAAGCTTTCTTT. It encodes CASSTQGSGSTEAFF.

V gene TRBV7-9 combines with J gene TRBJ2-7; a weak D match, TRBD1 (5 bases). The CDR3 has 12 residues. V was trimmed by 4 bases and J by 6 bases, leaving 10 bases between them. Germline-derived CDR1 and CDR2 are SEHNR and FQNEAQ (reference sequence). CDR3 bases: TGTGCCAGCAGCTCCACAGGAGTCGAGCAGTACTTC. Protein sequence: CASSSTGVEQYF. The entire variable domain, with the rest obtained from reference TRBV7-9 and TRBJ2-7, is as follows: DTGVSQNPRHKITKRGQNVTFRCDPISEHNRLYWYRQTLGQGPEFLTYFQNEAQLEKSRLLSDRFSAERPKGSFSTLEIQRTEQGDSAMYLCASSSTGVEQYFGPGTRLTVT.

V usage is TRBV5-1 and J usage is TRBJ1-5; D unclear. Germline V lookup: CDR1 SGHRS, CDR2 YFSETQ. Trimming took 0 bases from V and 1 from J, leaving 5 bases between them. CDR3 length: 14 residues. The DNA for the CDR3 is TGCGCCAGCAGCTTGGGGGCGAGCAATCAGCCCCAGCATTTT. Translated: CASSLGASNQPQHF.

V gene TRBV6-1 combines with J gene TRBJ2-5; TRBD2 agrees at 11 bases. CDR3 size: 16 residues. The junction had 3 bases not matched to a gene; V was cut back by 1 base and J by 2 bases. The V gene's germline CDR1 is MNHNS and CDR2 SASEGT. The DNA of the CDR3 is TGTGCCAGCAGTGAAGGACTAGCGGGACTACAAGAGACCCAGTACTTC. It specifies CASSEGLAGLQETQYF.

The genes are TRBV29-1 and TRBJ2-3; weak D call: TRBD2 (7 bases). This CDR3 region has 13 residues. Germline-derived CDR1 and CDR2 are SQVTM and ANQGSEA. Between the trimmed V and J ends, which lost 4 bases and 8 bases, there was a span of 16 bases. The CDR3 here is CSVGGGTTGTQYF. CDR3 nucleotide sequence: TGCAGCGTTGGCGGGGGCACCACGGGTACGCAGTATTTT.